This TCR beta chain was sequenced during a study of T cells in Graves' hyperthyroidism and ophthalmopathy. Overall study context: Pretreatment peripheral blood was obtained at initial diagnosis.

Amplification yielded TCR beta CDR3 regions, with RNA transcripts as the source. The HTBI primer set was used in a first-round RT-PCR of the TCR CDR3. TCRdb fed the multiplex PCR reads into MiXCR, producing one record per CDR3 protein. The table lists approximately 690,000 distinct CDR3 sequences, roughly 14% of them singletons. Trimming cost V 0 bases and J 4 bases, with 11 bases left between them. Germline V CDR1 and CDR2: SGDLS, YYNGEE. The CDR3 consists of 15 residues. Findings of the study overall: Most clonotypes that expanded in the thyroid above 0.001 also showed up in blood.

This clonotype was found a few times. Its cognate antigen is unknown. The sequence was obtained from a woman between 50 and 59 years old with Graves' ophthalmopathy. The V and J genes are TRBV9 and TRBJ1-3; D remains ambiguous. The specimen was blood. The CDR3 DNA reads as TGTGCCAGCAGCGTAGGCTTTGGAGCCGGAAACACCATATATTTT. Translated: CASSVGFGAGNTIYF.